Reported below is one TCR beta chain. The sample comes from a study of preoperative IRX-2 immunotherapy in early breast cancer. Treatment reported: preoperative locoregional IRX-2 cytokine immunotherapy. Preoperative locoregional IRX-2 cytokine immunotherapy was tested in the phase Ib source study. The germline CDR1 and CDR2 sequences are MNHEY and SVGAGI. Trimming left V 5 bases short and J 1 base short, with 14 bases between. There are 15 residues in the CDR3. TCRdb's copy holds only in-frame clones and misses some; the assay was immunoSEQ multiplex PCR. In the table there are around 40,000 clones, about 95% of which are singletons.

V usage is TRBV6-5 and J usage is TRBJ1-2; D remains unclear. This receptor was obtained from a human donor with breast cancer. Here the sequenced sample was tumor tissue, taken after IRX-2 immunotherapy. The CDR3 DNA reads TGTGCCAGCAGTCCCCTCCGCTGGGTTAACTATGGCTACACCTTC. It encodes CASSPLRWVNYGYTF.